This TCR beta chain was recovered during a study of response to subunit inactivated influenza vaccine. Findings of the study overall: The authors put forward the suggestion that each seasonal influenza vaccination may bring in only a limited number of new T cells.

Trimming took off 0 bases at V and 4 bases at J, with 6 bases between the two ends. This CDR3 is 13 amino acids long. Germline loops: CDR1 SGDLS, CDR2 YYNGEE. This clonotype was counted between two and nine times. Its cognate antigen is unknown. One entry per CDR3 protein, called by TCRdb with MiXCR from the RT-PCR reads. Counted here are under 950,000 distinct CDR3 sequences, about 20% occurring once; the ten biggest clones make up roughly 10%. The rearrangement links TRBV9 to TRBJ2-3; the D is unclear. Sample: PBMCs from blood, taken approximately 5 days after vaccination. The origin of this receptor is a man aged 45-65 years who received an inactivated influenza vaccine. The CDR3 here is CASSVGSSDTQYF. CDR3 DNA sequence: TGTGCCAGCAGCGTAGGAAGCTCAGATACGCAGTATTTT.